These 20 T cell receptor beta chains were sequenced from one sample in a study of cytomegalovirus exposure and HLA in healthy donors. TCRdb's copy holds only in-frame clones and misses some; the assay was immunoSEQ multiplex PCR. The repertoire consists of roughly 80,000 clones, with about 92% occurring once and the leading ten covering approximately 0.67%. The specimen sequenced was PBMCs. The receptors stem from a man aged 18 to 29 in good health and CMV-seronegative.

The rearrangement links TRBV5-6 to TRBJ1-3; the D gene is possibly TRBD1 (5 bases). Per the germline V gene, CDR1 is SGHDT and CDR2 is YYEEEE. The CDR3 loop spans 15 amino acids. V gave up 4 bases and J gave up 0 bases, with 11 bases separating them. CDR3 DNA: TGTGCCAGCAGCGATTTGACAGTCTCTGGAAACACCATATATTTT. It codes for CASSDLTVSGNTIYF.

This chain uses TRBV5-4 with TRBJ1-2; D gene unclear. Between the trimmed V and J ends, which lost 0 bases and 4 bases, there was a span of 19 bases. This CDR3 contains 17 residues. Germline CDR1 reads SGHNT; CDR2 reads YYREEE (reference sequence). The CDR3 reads CASSLGGAGELGYGYTF. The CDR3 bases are TGTGCCAGCAGCTTGGGAGGTGCCGGGGAACTAGGCTATGGCTACACCTTC.

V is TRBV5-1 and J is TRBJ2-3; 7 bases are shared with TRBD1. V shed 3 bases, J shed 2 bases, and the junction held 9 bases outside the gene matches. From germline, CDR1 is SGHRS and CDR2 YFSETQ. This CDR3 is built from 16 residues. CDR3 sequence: CASSSTGVESTDTQYF. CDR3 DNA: TGCGCCAGCAGCTCAACAGGGGTGGAGTCCACAGATACGCAGTATTTT.

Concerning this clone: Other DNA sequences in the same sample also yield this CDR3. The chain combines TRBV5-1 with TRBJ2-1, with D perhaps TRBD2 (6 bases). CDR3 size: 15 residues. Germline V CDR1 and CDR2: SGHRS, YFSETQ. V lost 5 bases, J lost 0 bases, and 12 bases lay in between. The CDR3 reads CASSLSGSSYNEQFF. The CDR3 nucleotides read TGCGCCAGCAGTCTTAGCGGAAGCTCCTACAATGAGCAGTTCTTC. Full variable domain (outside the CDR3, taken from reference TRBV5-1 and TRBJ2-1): KAGVTQTPRYLIKTRGQQVTLSCSPISGHRSVSWYQQTPGQGLQFLFEYFSETQRNKGNFPGRFSGRQFSNSRSEMNVSTLELGDSALYLCASSLSGSSYNEQFFGPGTRLTVL.

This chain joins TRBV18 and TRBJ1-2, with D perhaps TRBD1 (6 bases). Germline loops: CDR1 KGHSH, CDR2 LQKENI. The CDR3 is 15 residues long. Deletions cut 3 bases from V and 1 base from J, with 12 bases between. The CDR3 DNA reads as TGTGCCAGCTCACCTGCGCCAGGGGTTAACTATGGCTACACCTTC. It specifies CASSPAPGVNYGYTF.

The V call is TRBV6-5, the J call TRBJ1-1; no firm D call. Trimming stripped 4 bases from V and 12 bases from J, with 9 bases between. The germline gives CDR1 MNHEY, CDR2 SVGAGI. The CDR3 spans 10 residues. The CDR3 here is CASSSGASFF. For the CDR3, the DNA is TGTGCCAGCAGTTCCGGAGCCTCTTTCTTT.

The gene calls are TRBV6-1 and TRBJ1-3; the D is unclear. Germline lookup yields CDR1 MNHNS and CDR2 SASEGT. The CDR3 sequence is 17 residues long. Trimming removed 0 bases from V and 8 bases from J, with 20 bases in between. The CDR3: CASSEARGPKRRDTIYF. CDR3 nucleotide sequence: TGTGCCAGCAGTGAAGCTAGAGGACCGAAACGGAGGGACACCATATATTTT.

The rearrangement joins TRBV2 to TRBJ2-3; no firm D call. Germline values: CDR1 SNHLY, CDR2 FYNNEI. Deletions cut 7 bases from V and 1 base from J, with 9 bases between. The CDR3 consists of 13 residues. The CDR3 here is CASTQQGTDTQYF. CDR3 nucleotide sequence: TGTGCCAGCACCCAGCAGGGCACAGATACGCAGTATTTT.

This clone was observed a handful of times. The DNA for the CDR3 is TGTGCCAGCAGCCAAGAATCCCGGGACTCACACACAGATACGCAGTATTTT. Protein: CASSQESRDSHTDTQYF. This sequence joins TRBV4-2 and TRBJ2-3; a weak D match, TRBD2 (6 bases). In germline, CDR1 is LGHNA, CDR2 YNFKEQ. The CDR3 has 17 amino acids. V lost 0 bases to trimming and J lost 2 bases, with 15 bases between them.

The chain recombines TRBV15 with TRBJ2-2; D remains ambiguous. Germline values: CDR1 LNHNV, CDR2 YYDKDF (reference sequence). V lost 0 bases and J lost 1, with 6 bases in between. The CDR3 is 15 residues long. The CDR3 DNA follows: TGTGCCACCAGCAGAGATCGAGGGAACACCGGGGAGCTGTTTTTT. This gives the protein CATSRDRGNTGELFF.

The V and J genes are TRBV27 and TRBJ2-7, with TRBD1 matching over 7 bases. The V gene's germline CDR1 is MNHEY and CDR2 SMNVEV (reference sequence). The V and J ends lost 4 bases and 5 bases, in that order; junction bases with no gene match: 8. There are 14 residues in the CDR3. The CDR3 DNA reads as TGTGCCAGCAGTTGGAGACAGGGTCAGGACGAGCAGTACTTC. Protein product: CASSWRQGQDEQYF.

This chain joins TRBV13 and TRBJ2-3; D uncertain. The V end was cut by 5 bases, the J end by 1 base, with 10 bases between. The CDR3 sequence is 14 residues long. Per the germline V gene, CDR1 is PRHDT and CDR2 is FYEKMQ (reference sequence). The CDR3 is CASSILVGTDTQYF. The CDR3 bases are TGTGCCAGCAGCATCCTCGTTGGCACAGATACGCAGTATTTT.

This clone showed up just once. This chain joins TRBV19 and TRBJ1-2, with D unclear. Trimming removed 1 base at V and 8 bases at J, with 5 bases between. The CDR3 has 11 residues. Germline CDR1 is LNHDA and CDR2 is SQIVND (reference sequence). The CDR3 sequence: CASSIGGGYTF. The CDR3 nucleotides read TGTGCCAGTAGTATAGGCGGGGGCTACACCTTC.

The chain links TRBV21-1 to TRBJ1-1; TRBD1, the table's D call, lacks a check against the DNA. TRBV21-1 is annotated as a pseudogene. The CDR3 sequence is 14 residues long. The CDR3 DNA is TGTGCCAGCAGCTCTCCCGGGACAGAGACTGAAGCTTTCTTT. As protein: CASSSPGTETEAFF.

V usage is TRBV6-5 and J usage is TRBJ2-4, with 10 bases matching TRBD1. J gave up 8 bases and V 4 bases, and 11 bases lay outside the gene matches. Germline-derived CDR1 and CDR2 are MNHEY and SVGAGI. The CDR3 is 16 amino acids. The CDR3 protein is CASSSTGTGAFDIQYF. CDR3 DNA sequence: TGTGCCAGCAGTTCCACCGGGACAGGGGCCTTTGACATTCAGTACTTC.

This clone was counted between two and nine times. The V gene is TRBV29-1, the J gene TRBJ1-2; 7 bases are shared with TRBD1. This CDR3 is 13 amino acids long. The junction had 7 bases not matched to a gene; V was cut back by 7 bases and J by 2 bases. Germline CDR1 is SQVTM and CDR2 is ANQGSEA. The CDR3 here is CSAYSTGNYGYTF. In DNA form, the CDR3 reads TGCAGCGCCTACTCGACAGGGAACTATGGCTACACCTTC.

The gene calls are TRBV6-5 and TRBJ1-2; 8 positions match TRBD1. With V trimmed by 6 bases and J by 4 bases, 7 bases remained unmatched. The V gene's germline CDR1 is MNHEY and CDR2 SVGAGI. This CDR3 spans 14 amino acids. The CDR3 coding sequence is TGTGCCAGCAGAGGTACAGGGGGAGGCTATGGCTACACCTTC. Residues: CASRGTGGGYGYTF.

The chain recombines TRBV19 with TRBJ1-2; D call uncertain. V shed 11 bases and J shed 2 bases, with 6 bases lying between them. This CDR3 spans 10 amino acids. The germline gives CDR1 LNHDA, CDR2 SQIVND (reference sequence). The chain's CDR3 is CAARNYGYTF. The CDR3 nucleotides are TGTGCCGCGAGGAACTATGGCTACACCTTC.

CDR3 bases: TGTGCCAGCAGTTTGGACAGGGGGCGGAACACTGAAGCTTTCTTT. Translated: CASSLDRGRNTEAFF. The gene calls are TRBV27 and TRBJ1-1; TRBD1 agrees at 11 bases. Germline lookup yields CDR1 MNHEY and CDR2 SMNVEV (reference sequence). This CDR3 contains 15 residues. V shed 3 bases, J shed 1 base, and the junction held 1 base outside the gene matches.

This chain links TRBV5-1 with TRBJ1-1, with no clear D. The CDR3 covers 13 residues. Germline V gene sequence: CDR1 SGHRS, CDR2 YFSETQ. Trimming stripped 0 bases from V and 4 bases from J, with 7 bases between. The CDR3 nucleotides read TGCGCCAGCAGCTTGGGAGACACCACTGAAGCTTTCTTT. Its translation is CASSLGDTTEAFF.